This T cell receptor beta chain was retrieved from a study of prognosis after radiotherapy for stage I lung cancer. Researchers used two-round multiplex PCR to amplify TCR beta CDR3 starting from genomic DNA. The first round of PCR was done with primers that matched each TRBV and TRBJ gene. TCRdb re-called the multiplex PCR reads with MiXCR, one entry per CDR3 protein. The sample includes around 60,000 distinct CDR3 sequences, more than 20% of them seen just once. This clonotype was recorded many times. The antigen remains unidentified. V was pared by 4 bases and J by 2 bases, with 4 bases of the junction left unmatched. Germline assignment: CDR1 MGHDK and CDR2 SYGVNS. This CDR3 contains 15 residues. Whole-study findings and limits: Counts of unique TCR clones fell following stereotactic body radiation therapy, median around 10,000 versus 6,900.

Prior chemotherapy, radiotherapy and other malignancies were absent; CT and PET/CT showed node-negative disease. The sample consisted of PBMCs, taken before or after stereotactic body radiation therapy (not recorded which). The clonotype was recovered from a donor aged 50 or older with non-small cell lung cancer. The V gene is TRBV25-1, the J gene TRBJ2-3; 9 bases match TRBD2. The CDR3 is CASSVAGGNTDTQYF. In nucleotides, the CDR3 is TGTGCCAGCAGTGTTGCGGGGGGGAACACAGATACGCAGTATTTT.